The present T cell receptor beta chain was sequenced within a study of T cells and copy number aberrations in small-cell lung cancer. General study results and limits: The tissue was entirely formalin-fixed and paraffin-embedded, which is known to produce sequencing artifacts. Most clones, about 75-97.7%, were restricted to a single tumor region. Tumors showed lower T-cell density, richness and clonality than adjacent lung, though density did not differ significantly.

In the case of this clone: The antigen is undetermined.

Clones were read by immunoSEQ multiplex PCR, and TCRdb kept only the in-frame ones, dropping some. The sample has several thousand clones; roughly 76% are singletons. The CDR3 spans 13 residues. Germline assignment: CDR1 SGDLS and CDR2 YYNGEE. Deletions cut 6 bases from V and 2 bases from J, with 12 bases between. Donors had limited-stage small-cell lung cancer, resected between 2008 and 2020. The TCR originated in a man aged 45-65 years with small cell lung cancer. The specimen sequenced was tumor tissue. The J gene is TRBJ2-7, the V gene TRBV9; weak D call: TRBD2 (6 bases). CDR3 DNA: TGTGCCAGCAATAGAGGAGGGGCCTACGAGCAGTACTTC. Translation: CASNRGGAYEQYF.